Below, 11 T cell receptor beta chains from the same sample are listed, as sequenced in a study of blood T cell repertoires in COVID-19. Sequencing used immunoSEQ multiplex PCR; TCRdb keeps in-frame clones, though not all of them. The repertoire has around 200,000 clones, 87% of them found once; the top ten carry around 2.3%. Source material: peripheral blood. The receptors were sampled from a man aged 40-50 years with active or convalescent COVID-19.

V gene TRBV5-1 combines with J gene TRBJ1-1; D ambiguous. With 4 bases removed from V and 1 base from J, the gap between germline ends came to 8 bases. Germline V CDR1 and CDR2: SGHRS, YFSETQ. The CDR3 runs 13 residues. The DNA of the CDR3 is TGCGCCAGCAGCGACACACGGAACACTGAAGCTTTCTTT. Amino acids: CASSDTRNTEAFF.

This chain links TRBV5-5 with TRBJ1-6, with TRBD1 matching over 12 bases. The CDR3 has 15 amino acids. Germline CDR1 is SGHKS and CDR2 is YYEKEE (reference sequence). V was clipped by 4 bases and J by 14 bases; unmatched bases: 10. As DNA, the CDR3 is TGTGCCAGCAGCGCGGGACAGGGGGCGAATTTCGCCCTCCACTTT. The encoded protein is CASSAGQGANFALHF.

This clone was detected only a few times. The chain employs TRBV5-6 and TRBJ1-2, with 7 positions matching TRBD1. CDR1 is SGHDT and CDR2 is YYEEEE in the germline V gene. The CDR3 runs 13 residues. The junction had 9 bases not matched to a gene; V was cut back by 4 bases and J by 9 bases. This CDR3 reads CASSGEDRRSYTF. As DNA, the CDR3 is TGTGCCAGCAGCGGAGAGGACAGGAGGAGCTACACCTTC.

This chain links TRBV5-8 with TRBJ1-5; possibly TRBD1 for D (5 bases). The CDR3 contains 14 residues. Germline-derived CDR1 and CDR2 are SGHTS and YDEGEE. Trimming stripped 1 base from V and 9 bases from J, with 14 bases between. DNA for the CDR3: TGTGCCAGCAGCTTGTTAGGGGAAGGACGGCCCCAGCATTTT. Encoded protein: CASSLLGEGRPQHF.

V is TRBV3-1 (or the pseudogene TRBV3-2) and J is TRBJ1-1; D might be TRBD1 (6 bases). In germline, CDR1 is LGHDT, CDR2 YNNKEL (reference sequence). This CDR3 has 12 residues. V lost 2 bases and J lost 7, with 8 bases in between. The CDR3 nucleotides are TGTGCCAGCAGCCAACTACAGGGTGAAGCTTTCTTT. Encoded protein: CASSQLQGEAFF.

The chain links TRBV24-1 to TRBJ2-7; D perhaps matches TRBD1 (5 bases). V lost 1 base and J 6 bases, leaving 15 bases between the germline ends. This CDR3 is built from 15 residues. From germline, CDR1 is KGHDR and CDR2 SFDVKD. The chain's CDR3 is CATSDFWGRVCEQYF. The DNA for the CDR3 is TGTGCCACCAGTGATTTCTGGGGCAGGGTTTGCGAGCAGTACTTC.

The V and J genes are TRBV24-1 and TRBJ1-6; perhaps TRBD1 as D (6 bases). Trimming stripped 7 bases from V and 10 bases from J, with 16 bases between. In germline, CDR1 is KGHDR, CDR2 SFDVKD. This CDR3 is built from 14 residues. The CDR3 region is CATRAVPDRSPLHF. The CDR3 region has the DNA TGTGCCACCAGGGCTGTCCCGGACAGATCACCCCTCCACTTT.

J is TRBJ1-1 and V is TRBV21-1; the D call in the table, TRBD1, was not verified against the DNA. TRBV21-1 is recorded as a pseudogene. This CDR3 is built from 16 residues. In nucleotides, the CDR3 is TGTGCCAGCAGCAGGGGGGGACAGGCCCCAGGCACTGAAGCTTTCTTT. Protein sequence: CASSRGGQAPGTEAFF.

V gene TRBV5-1 combines with J gene TRBJ1-2; TRBD1 matches at 9 bases. Germline assignment: CDR1 SGHRS and CDR2 YFSETQ. The CDR3 extends over 17 amino acids. The junction had 11 bases not matched to a gene; V was cut back by 0 bases and J by 5 bases. For the CDR3, the DNA is TGCGCCAGCAGCTTGGACGTTACAGGGGGCGCTGGATATGGCTACACCTTC. As protein: CASSLDVTGGAGYGYTF.

This clone occurred a few times. CDR3 sequence: CASSNSGQGNYGYTF. The CDR3 nucleotides read TGTGCCAGCAGTAATTCCGGACAGGGGAACTATGGCTACACCTTC. V usage is TRBV27 and J usage is TRBJ1-2; 9 bases agree with TRBD1. CDR1 and CDR2 from the germline V gene are MNHEY and SMNVEV (reference sequence). This CDR3 has 15 amino acids. Trimming at V came to 5 bases and at J to 2 bases, leaving 6 bases not matched to a gene.

This clone has a single count. The V and J genes are TRBV5-1 and TRBJ2-7; D remains unclear. V dropped 5 bases and J dropped 7 bases, with 10 bases sitting between them. CDR3 size: 11 residues. CDR1 is SGHRS, CDR2 YFSETQ, per germline. Here the CDR3 DNA reads TGCGCCAGCAGGGGCAATGGGGAGCAGTACTTC. It yields the protein CASRGNGEQYF.